The clone carrying this T cell receptor (beta chain) was observed a single time. The antigen is unknown. The record originates from a study of cytomegalovirus exposure and HLA in healthy donors. The germline CDR1 and CDR2 sequences are MGHRA and YSYEKL. The CDR3 has 15 amino acids. Trimming left V 6 bases short and J 3 bases short, with 15 bases between. Study results and limitations: HLA alleles were associated with 17,000 or so TCR beta sequences in a later analysis at 0.05 false discovery rate. Researchers counted 150 to 200 TCR beta chains as cytomegalovirus-associated. Sequencing artifact likely explains a cluster of highly shared sequence variants.

Primers for the PCR totalled 60 Vbeta and 13 Jbeta. The assay was immunoSEQ multiplex PCR, and TCRdb's table has in-frame clones only and misses some. The top ten clones hold approximately 1.3% of a sample with under 140,000 clones, over 65% of them seen once. Sequenced: PBMCs. This TCR came from a woman in her 30s in good health and CMV-seronegative. V usage is TRBV4-1 and J usage is TRBJ2-1; D possibly corresponds to TRBD2 (7 bases). CDR3 region: CASSWGASGYNEQFF. The CDR3 bases are TGCGCCAGCAGTTGGGGGGCTAGCGGCTACAATGAGCAGTTCTTC.